Shown below are 6 T cell receptor beta chains from a single sample sequenced in a study of T cell responses to AZD1222 COVID-19 vaccine. Profiled with immunoSEQ multiplex PCR; TCRdb holds only in-frame clones, not every one. Of over 60,000 clones in the sample, 88% were seen once. The sequences come from peripheral blood, collected 28 days after the second dose of the MenACWY control vaccine. The source is an adult who received the MenACWY meningococcal vaccine as a control.

The V gene is TRBV18, the J gene TRBJ2-7; no clear D. Germline CDR1 and CDR2: KGHSH and LQKENI. The CDR3 runs to 12 residues. V was trimmed by 1 base and J by 5 bases, leaving 6 bases between them. Here the CDR3 DNA reads TGTGCCAGCTCACCACAGGGCCACGAGCAGTACTTC. Translating gives CASSPQGHEQYF.

The genes are TRBV9 and TRBJ1-4, with TRBD1 as a possible D gene (5 bases). The germline CDR1 and CDR2 sequences are SGDLS and YYNGEE. The V and J ends lost 2 bases and 12 bases respectively, with 11 bases between them. The CDR3 extends over 12 amino acids. The CDR3 DNA sequence: TGTGCCAGCAGCGTTACCCCGGGACAACTGTTTTTT. Amino acids: CASSVTPGQLFF.

CDR3 sequence: CASSPQVGAESGYTF. As DNA, the CDR3 is TGTGCCAGCTCACCACAGGTCGGGGCAGAATCTGGCTACACCTTC. The V call is TRBV18, the J call TRBJ1-2; TRBD1 might be the D (5 bases). Germline values: CDR1 KGHSH, CDR2 LQKENI. Trimming removed 1 base at V and 7 bases at J, with 16 bases between. The CDR3 has 15 amino acids.

This chain connects TRBV7-9 to TRBJ1-3; no clear D. V lost 2 bases, J lost 4 bases, and 9 bases lay in between. The CDR3 extends over 14 amino acids. In germline, CDR1 is SEHNR, CDR2 FQNEAQ (reference sequence). The chain's CDR3 is CASSLRGEGNTIYF. CDR3 in DNA: TGTGCCAGCAGCTTAAGAGGAGAAGGAAACACCATATATTTT. The entire variable domain, with the rest obtained from reference TRBV7-9 and TRBJ1-3, is as follows: DTGVSQNPRHKITKRGQNVTFRCDPISEHNRLYWYRQTLGQGPEFLTYFQNEAQLEKSRLLSDRFSAERPKGSFSTLEIQRTEQGDSAMYLCASSLRGEGNTIYFGEGSWLTVV.

The gene calls are TRBV7-9 and TRBJ2-3, with D possibly being TRBD1 or TRBD2 (5 bases each). Germline loops: CDR1 SEHNR, CDR2 FQNEAQ (reference sequence). The V and J ends lost 4 bases and 0 bases respectively, with 8 bases between them. The CDR3 runs 14 residues. CDR3 in amino acids: CASSWGSSTDTQYF. DNA of the CDR3: TGTGCCAGCAGCTGGGGGTCTAGCACAGATACGCAGTATTTT.

The chain carries TRBV6-1 and TRBJ2-7; 7 bases fit TRBD2. Germline V gene sequence: CDR1 MNHNS, CDR2 SASEGT. The CDR3 runs to 18 residues. With V trimmed by 0 bases and J by 0 bases, 11 bases remained unmatched. The CDR3 spells CASSEAGLGIFSSYEQYF. The CDR3 nucleotides are TGTGCCAGCAGTGAAGCAGGACTAGGGATATTCAGCTCCTACGAGCAGTACTTC.